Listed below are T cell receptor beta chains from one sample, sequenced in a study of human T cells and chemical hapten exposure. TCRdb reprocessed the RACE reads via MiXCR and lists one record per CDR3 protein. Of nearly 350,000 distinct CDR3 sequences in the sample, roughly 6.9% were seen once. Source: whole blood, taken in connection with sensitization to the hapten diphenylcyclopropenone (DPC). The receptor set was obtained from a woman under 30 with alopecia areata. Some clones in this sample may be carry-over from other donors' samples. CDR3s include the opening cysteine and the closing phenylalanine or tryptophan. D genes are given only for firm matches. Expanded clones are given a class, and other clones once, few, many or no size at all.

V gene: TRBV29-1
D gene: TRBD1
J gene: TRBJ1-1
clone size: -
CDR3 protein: CSCRDRVVTEAFF
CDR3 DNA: TGCAGTTGTCGGGACAGGGTAGTAACTGAAGCTTTCTTT

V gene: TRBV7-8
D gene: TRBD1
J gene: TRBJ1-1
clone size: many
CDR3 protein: CASSHWGTEGTEAFF
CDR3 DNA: TGTGCCAGCAGCCACTGGGGGACAGAGGGCACTGAAGCTTTCTTT

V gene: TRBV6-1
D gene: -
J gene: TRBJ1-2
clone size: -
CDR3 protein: CASSELLGDYYYGYTF
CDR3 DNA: TGTGCCAGCAGTGAATTGTTGGGGGACTACTACTATGGCTACACCTTC

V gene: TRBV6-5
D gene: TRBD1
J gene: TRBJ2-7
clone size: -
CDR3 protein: CASSRTGIRYEQYF
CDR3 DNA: TGTGCCAGCAGCAGGACAGGGATAAGGTACGAGCAGTACTTC

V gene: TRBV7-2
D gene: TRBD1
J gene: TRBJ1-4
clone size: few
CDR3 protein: CASSFGGQVTNEKLFF
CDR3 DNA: TGTGCCAGCAGCTTCGGTGGACAGGTTACTAATGAAAAACTGTTTTTT

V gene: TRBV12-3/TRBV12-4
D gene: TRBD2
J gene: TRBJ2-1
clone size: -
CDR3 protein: CASSPHGRGLAGGPNNEQFF
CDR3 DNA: TGTGCCAGCAGTCCCCACGGACGTGGACTAGCGGGGGGACCTAACAATGAGCAGTTCTTC

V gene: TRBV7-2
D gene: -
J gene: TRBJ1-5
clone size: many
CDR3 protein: CASSLAASLNQPQHF
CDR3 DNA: TGTGCCAGCAGCTTAGCGGCCTCACTCAATCAGCCCCAGCATTTT

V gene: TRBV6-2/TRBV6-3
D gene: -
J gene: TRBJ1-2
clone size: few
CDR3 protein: CASSPTVDYGYTF
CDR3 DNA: TGTGCCAGCAGTCCGACAGTAGACTATGGCTACACCTTC

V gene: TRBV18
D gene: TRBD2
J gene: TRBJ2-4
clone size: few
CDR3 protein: CASSTGLAGGSGKNIQYF
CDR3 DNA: TGTGCCAGCTCCACGGGACTAGCGGGGGGTTCTGGCAAAAACATTCAGTACTTC

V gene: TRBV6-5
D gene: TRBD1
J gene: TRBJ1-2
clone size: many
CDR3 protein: CASSYRGPDYGYTF
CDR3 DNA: TGTGCCAGCAGCTACAGGGGGCCTGACTATGGCTACACCTTC

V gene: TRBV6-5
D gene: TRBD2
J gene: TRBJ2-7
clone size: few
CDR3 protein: CASRGTSGGNYYEQYF
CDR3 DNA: TGTGCCAGCAGGGGGACTAGCGGGGGGAACTACTACGAGCAGTACTTC

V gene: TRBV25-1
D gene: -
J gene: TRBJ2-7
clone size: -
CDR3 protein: CASSERFQGYEQYF
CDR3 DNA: TGTGCCAGCAGTGAGCGGTTTCAGGGCTACGAGCAGTACTTC

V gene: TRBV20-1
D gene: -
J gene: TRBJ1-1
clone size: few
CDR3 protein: CSARELVGGTEAFF
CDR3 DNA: TGCAGTGCTAGGGAATTAGTGGGGGGAACTGAAGCTTTCTTT

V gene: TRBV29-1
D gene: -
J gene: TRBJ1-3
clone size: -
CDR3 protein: CSVRDSYSGNTIYF
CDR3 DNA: TGCAGCGTCCGCGACAGCTACTCTGGAAACACCATATATTTT

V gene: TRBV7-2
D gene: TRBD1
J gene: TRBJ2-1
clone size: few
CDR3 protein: CASSPGGTGAYNEQFF
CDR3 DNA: TGTGCCAGCAGCCCTGGCGGGACAGGAGCCTACAATGAGCAGTTCTTC

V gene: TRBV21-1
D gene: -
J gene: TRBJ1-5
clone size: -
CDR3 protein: CASSKYSTGAYQPQHF
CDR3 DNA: TGTGCCAGCAGCAAATATTCCACGGGGGCGTATCAGCCCCAGCATTTT